A single sample is the source of the 29 T cell receptor beta chains below, sequenced in a study of OX40 agonist ivuxolimab in advanced cancers. The table came from immunoSEQ multiplex PCR; TCRdb's copy has only in-frame clones and leaves some out. Of 35,000 to 40,000 clones in the sample, 82% were seen once. The sequences come from CD4+ or CD8+ T cells sorted from blood, collected in a trial of the OX40 agonist ivuxolimab. The receptors originated from an adult with an advanced solid tumor such as melanoma, head and neck, liver or kidney cancer.

This clone is a singleton in its sample. The chain carries TRBV7-2 and TRBJ1-1, with 8 bases that match TRBD1. J lost 4 bases, V lost 5 bases, and 0 bases had no gene match. This CDR3 is 12 amino acids long. The germline V gene has CDR1 SGHTA and CDR2 FQGNSA. CDR3 region: CASSQGATEAFF. Here the CDR3 DNA reads TGTGCCAGCAGCCAGGGGGCCACTGAAGCTTTCTTT. The variable domain in full, completed from reference TRBV7-2 and TRBJ1-1, reads GAGVSQSPSNKVTEKGKDVELRCDPISGHTALYWYRQSLGQGLEFLIYFQGNSAPDKSGLPSDRFSAERTGGSVSTLTIQRTQQEDSAVYLCASSQGATEAFFGQGTRLTVV.

CDR3: CASSQGTGHYGYTF. The CDR3 DNA is TGTGCCAGCAGCCAAGGGACAGGGCATTATGGCTACACCTTC. This chain connects TRBV7-2 to TRBJ1-2; 9 nucleotides line up with TRBD1. Germline lookup yields CDR1 SGHTA and CDR2 FQGNSA. The CDR3 consists of 14 residues. J gave up 5 bases and V 5 bases, and 6 bases lay outside the gene matches.

This chain connects TRBV5-5 to TRBJ2-3; the D gene is possibly TRBD1 (6 bases). The CDR3 runs to 14 residues. Trimming cost V 2 bases and J 4 bases, with 11 bases left between them. Germline lookup yields CDR1 SGHKS and CDR2 YYEKEE (reference sequence). In DNA, the CDR3 is TGTGCCAGCAGCTTCGACGCAGGGGCAGATACGCAGTATTTT. Protein sequence: CASSFDAGADTQYF.

J is TRBJ2-2 and V is TRBV5-1; 9 positions agree with TRBD1. V was clipped by 5 bases and J by 7 bases; unmatched bases: 6. From germline, CDR1 is SGHRS and CDR2 YFSETQ. CDR3 length: 14 residues. The CDR3 sequence: CASSSQGAGGELFF. DNA for the CDR3: TGCGCCAGCAGTTCACAGGGGGCTGGCGGGGAGCTGTTTTTT. Full variable domain (remainder filled in from reference TRBV5-1 and TRBJ2-2): KAGVTQTPRYLIKTRGQQVTLSCSPISGHRSVSWYQQTPGQGLQFLFEYFSETQRNKGNFPGRFSGRQFSNSRSEMNVSTLELGDSALYLCASSSQGAGGELFFGEGSRLTVL.

The chain employs TRBV7-6 and TRBJ1-1, with a tentative D call TRBD1 (5 bases). This CDR3 contains 14 residues. The germline V gene encodes CDR1 SGHVS and CDR2 FNYEAQ. Trimming removed 5 bases from V and 10 bases from J, with 20 bases in between. The CDR3 sequence: CASSREVDLRGAFF. The DNA of the CDR3 is TGTGCCAGCAGCCGAGAAGTAGACTTGAGGGGAGCTTTCTTT.

The chain couples TRBV7-2 to TRBJ2-5; 7 bases align to TRBD1. Germline loops: CDR1 SGHTA, CDR2 FQGNSA. The CDR3 contains 14 residues. V trimming: 2 bases; J trimming: 1 base; junction bases outside the gene matches: 1. The CDR3 bases are TGTGCCAGCAGCTTAAAGGGGGCCCAAGAGACCCAGTACTTC. Its translation: CASSLKGAQETQYF.

The V gene is TRBV2, the J gene TRBJ1-2; 7 positions match TRBD1. This CDR3 is 13 amino acids long. The V gene's germline CDR1 is SNHLY and CDR2 FYNNEI. The trim removed 6 bases at V and 3 bases at J, leaving 4 bases unmatched. The CDR3 DNA reads TGTGCCAGCAGATCCGGGACAGACTATGGCTACACCTTC. Protein: CASRSGTDYGYTF. Looking up the rest from reference TRBV2 and TRBJ1-2 gives the full variable domain: EPEVTQTPSHQVTQMGQEVILRCVPISNHLYFYWYRQILGQKVEFLVSFYNNEISEKSEIFDDQFSVERPDGSNFTLKIRSTKLEDSAMYFCASRSGTDYGYTFGSGTRLTVV.

V usage is TRBV5-1 and J usage is TRBJ1-5, with D unresolved. The germline gives CDR1 SGHRS, CDR2 YFSETQ. The germline V and J ends were trimmed by 0 bases and 1 base, with 5 bases remaining between them. There are 14 residues in the CDR3. The CDR3, as DNA: TGCGCCAGCAGCTTGGGGTACAGCAATCAGCCCCAGCATTTT. Translation gives CASSLGYSNQPQHF.

The rearrangement joins TRBV4-1 to TRBJ2-3; the D is unclear. This CDR3 has 17 residues. Germline values: CDR1 MGHRA, CDR2 YSYEKL. Trimming took off 1 base at V and 6 bases at J, with 20 bases between the two ends. CDR3 residues: CASSQASLRSVEDTQYF. In nucleotides, the CDR3 is TGCGCCAGCAGCCAAGCAAGTCTCCGTTCGGTCGAGGATACGCAGTATTTT.

This rearrangement joins TRBV7-8 to TRBJ1-5; the D is unclear. CDR3 length equals 13 residues. The germline V gene has CDR1 SGHVS and CDR2 FQNEAQ. The V and J ends lost 4 bases and 6 bases respectively, with 10 bases between them. The CDR3 nucleotides are TGTGCCAGCAGCTCCCAGGAGGGTCAGCCCCAGCATTTT. This encodes CASSSQEGQPQHF.

The chain joins TRBV2 to TRBJ2-3, with TRBD2 matching 7 bases. Germline V CDR1 and CDR2: SNHLY, FYNNEI. J was trimmed by 6 bases and V by 6 bases; bases with no gene match: 9. The CDR3 consists of 14 residues. As DNA, the CDR3 is TGTGCCAGCAGGGGGCTAGCGGAGCGGGATACGCAGTATTTT. This codes for CASRGLAERDTQYF.

This clone was picked up one time. The junction departs from germline at one end; a sequencing error may be responsible. This chain joins TRBV7-9 and TRBJ1-2, with D unresolved. CDR1 and CDR2 from the germline V gene are SEHNR and FQNEAQ (reference sequence). The CDR3 is 13 residues long. The CDR3 bases are TGTGCCAGCAGCTTAAACAGCCTCTATGGCTACATCTTC. Protein: CASSLNSLYGYIF.

This clone has just one count. This chain joins TRBV6-6 and TRBJ2-3; tentatively, D is TRBD2 (5 bases). The germline V gene encodes CDR1 MNHNY and CDR2 SVGAGI (reference sequence). The V end was cut by 1 base, the J end by 4 bases, with 12 bases between. This CDR3 has 15 residues. For the CDR3, the DNA is TGTGCCAGCAGTTACTTACCCGACGGGGCAGATACGCAGTATTTT. This encodes CASSYLPDGADTQYF.

V gene TRBV10-3 combines with J gene TRBJ1-6, with D possibly matching TRBD1 (5 bases). V was trimmed by 4 bases and J by 8 bases, leaving 12 bases between them. CDR1 ENHRY and CDR2 SYGVKD come from the germline V gene. This CDR3 region has 14 residues. In DNA form, the CDR3 reads TGTGCCATCAGTGGGCAGGGTGAACATTCACCCCTCCACTTT. Translation: CAISGQGEHSPLHF.

The chain employs TRBV6-1 and TRBJ1-4; TRBD1 aligns across 7 bases. CDR1 and CDR2 from the germline V gene are MNHNS and SASEGT. Germline trimming cut 4 bases from V and 5 bases from J; bases unmatched to any gene: 7. The CDR3 consists of 15 residues. The CDR3: CASSGGGTVNEKLFF. CDR3 sequence (DNA): TGTGCCAGCAGTGGGGGGGGGACAGTCAATGAAAAACTGTTTTTT.

This clone was seen a single time. The chain couples TRBV15 to TRBJ1-6; no reliable D call. Germline V gives CDR1 LNHNV, CDR2 YYDKDF (reference sequence). The V end was cut by 6 bases, the J end by 0 bases, with 9 bases between. The CDR3 consists of 15 residues. The CDR3 protein is CATREPSSYNSPLHF. The CDR3 bases are TGTGCCACCAGGGAGCCTAGCTCCTATAATTCACCCCTCCACTTT.

This clone was seen once. The rearrangement links TRBV2 to TRBJ2-4; D is possibly TRBD1 or TRBD2 (5 bases each). This CDR3 is built from 14 residues. Per germline, CDR1 SNHLY and CDR2 FYNNEI. The V end lost 5 bases, the J end lost 4 bases, and 12 bases lay between the germline ends. CDR3 sequence (DNA): TGTGCCAGCAGTCTCGGGGCGAGGAAAAACATTCAGTACTTC. It specifies CASSLGARKNIQYF. Looking up the rest from reference TRBV2 and TRBJ2-4 gives the full variable domain: EPEVTQTPSHQVTQMGQEVILRCVPISNHLYFYWYRQILGQKVEFLVSFYNNEISEKSEIFDDQFSVERPDGSNFTLKIRSTKLEDSAMYFCASSLGARKNIQYFGAGTRLSVL.

V is TRBV19 and J is TRBJ2-3; the D gene is possibly TRBD1 (7 bases). From germline, CDR1 is LNHDA and CDR2 SQIVND (reference sequence). This CDR3 contains 14 residues. Trimming left V 2 bases short and J 3 bases short, with 9 bases between. CDR3 sequence (DNA): TGTGCCAGTAGTATACCAGGGGGGACAGATACGCAGTATTTT. Residues: CASSIPGGTDTQYF.

The chain uses TRBV18 and TRBJ2-7, with 9 bases lining up with TRBD1. This CDR3 has 14 residues. V dropped 3 bases and J dropped 7; count of bases not matched to a gene: 7. In germline, CDR1 is KGHSH, CDR2 LQKENI. CDR3 in amino acids: CASSPSQGAREQYF. In nucleotides, the CDR3 is TGTGCCAGCTCACCTTCACAGGGGGCGAGGGAGCAGTACTTC.

This clone was seen once. V and J are TRBV30 and TRBJ2-5, with D possibly TRBD2 on 5 matching bases. V was cut by 1 base and J by 0 bases, with 6 bases left in between. Per germline, CDR1 GTSNPN and CDR2 SVGIG (reference sequence). The CDR3 extends over 13 amino acids. As DNA, the CDR3 is TGTGCCTGGAGTGGAGGGTACCAAGAGACCCAGTACTTC. Amino acids: CAWSGGYQETQYF.

This clone was detected only once. In nucleotides, the CDR3 is TGTGCCAGCAGCTTAGGGCAGCCAGGGGATACGCAGTATTTT. Protein: CASSLGQPGDTQYF. The gene calls are TRBV7-9 and TRBJ2-3; D is perhaps TRBD1 (5 bases). The V end was cut by 1 base, the J end by 6 bases, with 11 bases between. Per germline, CDR1 SEHNR and CDR2 FQNEAQ (reference sequence). The CDR3 runs 14 residues.

This chain links TRBV18 with TRBJ1-2, with D possibly TRBD1 on 5 matching bases. CDR1 is KGHSH, CDR2 LQKENI, per germline. The V end was cut by 3 bases, the J end by 5 bases, with 10 bases between. The CDR3 runs 13 residues. CDR3 sequence (DNA): TGTGCCAGCTCACCTGAGACAGTTTATGGCTACACCTTC. Protein sequence: CASSPETVYGYTF. The complete variable domain, with remaining parts taken from reference TRBV18 and TRBJ1-2, reads NAGVMQNPRHLVRRRGQEARLRCSPMKGHSHVYWYRQLPEEGLKFMVYLQKENIIDESGMPKERFSAEFPKEGPSILRIQQVVRGDSAAYFCASSPETVYGYTFGSGTRLTVV.

The sample holds one count of this clone. The rearrangement uses TRBV18 and TRBJ1-2; weak D call: TRBD1 (6 bases). The CDR3 contains 13 residues. Per the germline V gene, CDR1 is KGHSH and CDR2 is LQKENI. V lost 6 bases and J lost 4, with 12 bases in between. CDR3 nucleotide sequence: TGTGCCAGCTCCGTGGACAGACTCTATGGCTACACCTTC. Encoded protein: CASSVDRLYGYTF.

This clone was seen a handful of times. This CDR3 reads CASRRSGGGTEAFF. In nucleotides, the CDR3 is TGTGCCAGCAGGCGATCGGGGGGTGGGACTGAAGCTTTCTTT. The rearrangement joins TRBV5-6 to TRBJ1-1, with D possibly TRBD1 on 5 matching bases. V was trimmed by 5 bases and J by 5 bases, leaving 16 bases between them. The CDR3 has 14 amino acids. Germline lookup yields CDR1 SGHDT and CDR2 YYEEEE.

The chain links TRBV7-9 to TRBJ2-3; 8 bases match TRBD2. With V trimmed by 5 bases and J by 6 bases, 16 bases remained unmatched. This CDR3 has 17 amino acids. CDR1 is SEHNR, CDR2 FQNEAQ, per germline (reference sequence). The CDR3 bases are TGTGCCAGCAGCCGCCCACTAGCGGCCCTCCGAGGGGATACGCAGTATTTT. Its translation is CASSRPLAALRGDTQYF.

The CDR3 DNA reads as TGTGCCAGCAGCTACCGGCGCGGGGCCACAGATACGCAGTATTTT. Translated, it gives CASSYRRGATDTQYF. This chain links TRBV7-2 with TRBJ2-3; a possible D gene is TRBD2 (6 bases). Germline values: CDR1 SGHTA, CDR2 FQGNSA. Trimming left V 4 bases short and J 2 bases short, with 13 bases between. This CDR3 comprises 15 residues.

In its sample, this clone ranks as medium-sized. The chain has TRBV28 and TRBJ1-2, with a possible D match to TRBD1 (6 bases). Germline CDR1 and CDR2: MDHEN and SYDVKM. V lost 5 bases and J 4 bases, leaving 8 bases between the germline ends. The CDR3 has 12 amino acids. The CDR3 DNA reads TGTGCCAGCAGTGGACAGATCTATGGCTACACCTTC. This translates into CASSGQIYGYTF.

The J gene is TRBJ1-5, the V gene TRBV19; possibly TRBD1 for D (6 bases). Germline values: CDR1 LNHDA, CDR2 SQIVND (reference sequence). Trimming removed 5 bases at V and 2 bases at J, with 13 bases between. The CDR3 has 15 amino acids. CDR3 sequence (DNA): TGTGCCAGTAGTGCGTACAGGGTCGGCAATCAGCCCCAGCATTTT. Translating gives CASSAYRVGNQPQHF.

The chain joins TRBV5-5 to TRBJ1-1; D ambiguous. There are 14 residues in the CDR3. The V gene's germline CDR1 is SGHKS and CDR2 YYEKEE (reference sequence). Trimming cost V 4 bases and J 1 base, with 11 bases left between them. CDR3 residues: CASSLQPGNTEAFF. DNA for the CDR3: TGTGCCAGCAGCCTGCAACCAGGGAACACTGAAGCTTTCTTT.